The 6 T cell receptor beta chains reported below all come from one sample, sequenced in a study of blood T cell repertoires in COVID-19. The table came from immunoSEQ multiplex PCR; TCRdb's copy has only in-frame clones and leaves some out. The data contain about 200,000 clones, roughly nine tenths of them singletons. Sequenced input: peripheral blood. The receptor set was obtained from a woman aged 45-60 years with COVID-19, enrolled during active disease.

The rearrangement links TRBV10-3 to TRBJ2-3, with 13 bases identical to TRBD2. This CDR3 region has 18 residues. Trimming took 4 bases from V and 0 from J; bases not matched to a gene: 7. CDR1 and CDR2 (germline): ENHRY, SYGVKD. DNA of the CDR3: TGTGCCATCAGTGCACTAGCGGGGGGGCCTCGTAGCACAGATACGCAGTATTTT. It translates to CAISALAGGPRSTDTQYF.

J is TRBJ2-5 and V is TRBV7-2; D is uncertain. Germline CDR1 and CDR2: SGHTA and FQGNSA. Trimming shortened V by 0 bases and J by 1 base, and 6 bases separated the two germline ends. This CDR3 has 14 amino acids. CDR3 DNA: TGTGCCAGCAGCTTAGCTGGCTTCCAAGAGACCCAGTACTTC. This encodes CASSLAGFQETQYF.

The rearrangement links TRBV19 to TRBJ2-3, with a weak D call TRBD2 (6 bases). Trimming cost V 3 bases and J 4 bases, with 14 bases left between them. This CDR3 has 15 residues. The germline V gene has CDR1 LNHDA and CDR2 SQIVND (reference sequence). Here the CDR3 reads CASSIGGSRPDTQYF. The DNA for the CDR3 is TGTGCCAGTAGTATTGGGGGGAGTCGACCAGATACGCAGTATTTT.

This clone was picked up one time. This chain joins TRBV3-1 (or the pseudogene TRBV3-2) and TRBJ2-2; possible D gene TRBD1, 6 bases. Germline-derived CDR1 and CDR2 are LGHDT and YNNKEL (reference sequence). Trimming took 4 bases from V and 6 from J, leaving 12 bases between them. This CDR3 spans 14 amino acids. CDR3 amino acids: CASSLLQGSGELFF. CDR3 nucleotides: TGTGCCAGCAGCCTTTTACAGGGTTCCGGGGAGCTGTTTTTT.

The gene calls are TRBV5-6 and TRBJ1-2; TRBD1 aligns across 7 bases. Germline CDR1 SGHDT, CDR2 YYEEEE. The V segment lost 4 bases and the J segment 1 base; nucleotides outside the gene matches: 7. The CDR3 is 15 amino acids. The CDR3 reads CASSRRTGVNYGYTF. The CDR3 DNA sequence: TGTGCCAGCAGCAGAAGGACAGGTGTTAACTATGGCTACACCTTC.

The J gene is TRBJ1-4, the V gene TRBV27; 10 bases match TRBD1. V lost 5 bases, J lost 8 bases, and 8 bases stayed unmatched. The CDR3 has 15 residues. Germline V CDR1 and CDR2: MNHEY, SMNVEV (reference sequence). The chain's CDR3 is CASSRDRGETEKLFF. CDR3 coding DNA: TGTGCCAGCAGTAGGGACAGGGGAGAAACGGAAAAACTGTTTTTT.